This T cell receptor beta chain was captured by sequencing in a study of cytomegalovirus exposure and HLA in healthy donors. This clone occurred once. The antigen remains undetermined. Whole-study findings and limits: It was 150 or so TCR beta chains that were listed as cytomegalovirus-associated.

The CDR3 consists of 12 residues. With 4 bases removed from V and 6 bases from J, the gap between germline ends came to 8 bases. Germline assignment: CDR1 SEHNR and CDR2 FQNEAQ (reference sequence). Only in-frame clones appear in the TCRdb table, and some are missing; sequencing was by immunoSEQ multiplex PCR. The table has approximately 80,000 clones, 93% seen once. The clonotype originates from a woman younger than 45 in good health and CMV-seronegative. The V gene is TRBV7-9, the J gene TRBJ2-3; D not certain. Sequenced sample: PBMCs. The CDR3 DNA reads as TGTGCCAGCAGCTCCTTAAGCGATACGCAGTATTTT. Translating it yields CASSSLSDTQYF.